This TCR beta chain was found in a study of regulatory T cells in long-lasting Graves disease. Time point of the sample: newly diagnosed GD, antithyroid drugs for less than 3 months. Isolated PBMC RNA provided the starting material for the TCR library. The patient group derived from an endocrinology department in Xi'an, China. This clonotype appeared many times. TCR beta libraries were built with iRepertoire HTBI primers and Arm-PCR of CDR3 regions. Each CDR3 protein is one row after TCRdb ran MiXCR on the multiplex PCR reads. Of 250,000 to 400,000 distinct CDR3 sequences listed, under 20% are singletons. The sequenced sample was peripheral blood mononuclear cells (PBMCs), obtained at new diagnosis, from a patient treated with antithyroid drugs. This receptor was obtained from a female donor with Graves disease.

The CDR3 sequence: CASSLSGVGTSTDTQYF. The CDR3 DNA sequence: TGTGCCAGCAGTTTATCGGGTGTTGGGACATCCACAGATACGCAGTATTTT. The chain recombines TRBV12-3 or TRBV12-4 with TRBJ2-3, with D possibly TRBD1 on 6 matching bases. The length of the CDR3 is 17 residues. V was clipped by 2 bases and J by 2 bases, with 17 bases between them.